A single sample gave rise to the 26 T cell receptor beta chains below, sequenced in a study of blood T cell repertoires in COVID-19. Profiled with immunoSEQ multiplex PCR; TCRdb holds only in-frame clones, not every one. The sample holds about 140,000 clones; 70% to 90% are singletons and the top ten take around 3.2%. What was sequenced was PBMCs or T cells enriched from blood (not recorded which). The source of these receptors is a woman in her fifties or sixties with acute COVID-19.

The rearrangement uses TRBV19 and TRBJ2-7; D possibly corresponds to TRBD2 (5 bases). The germline CDR1 and CDR2 sequences are LNHDA and SQIVND (reference sequence). The CDR3 runs 16 residues. V lost 1 base, J lost 3 bases, and 16 bases lay in between. The CDR3 loop reads CASSIGSAGHNYEQYF. The CDR3 DNA reads as TGTGCCAGTAGTATAGGGTCCGCGGGCCACAACTACGAGCAGTACTTC.

J is TRBJ1-2 and V is TRBV25-1; 7 nucleotides agree with TRBD1. The CDR3 is 16 residues long. Germline V lookup: CDR1 MGHDK, CDR2 SYGVNS. V lost 4 bases and J lost 5; bases outside the gene matches: 13. The CDR3 reads CASSGLGTAEQYGYTF. CDR3 DNA sequence: TGTGCCAGCAGTGGCCTCGGGACAGCCGAGCAGTATGGCTACACCTTC.

The chain has TRBV10-3 and TRBJ2-7, with D unresolved. Trimming left V 4 bases short and J 4 bases short, with 11 bases between. This CDR3 spans 13 amino acids. From germline, CDR1 is ENHRY and CDR2 SYGVKD. This chain's CDR3 is CAISVQMKYEQYF. In nucleotides, the CDR3 is TGTGCCATCAGTGTCCAGATGAAATACGAGCAGTACTTC.

The chain links TRBV20-1 to TRBJ1-3; 8 nucleotides align to TRBD1. The CDR3 consists of 15 residues. V shed 3 bases, J shed 3 bases, and the junction held 7 bases outside the gene matches. Germline values: CDR1 DFQATT, CDR2 SNEGSKA (reference sequence). The CDR3 coding sequence is TGCAGTGCTAGTCAGGGGGCAGGGAGTGGAAACACCATATATTTT. Translation: CSASQGAGSGNTIYF.

V is TRBV11-2 and J is TRBJ1-3; D uncertain. The germline V gene encodes CDR1 SGHAT and CDR2 FQNNGV. With 0 bases removed from V and 2 bases from J, the gap between germline ends came to 8 bases. This CDR3 region has 15 residues. The CDR3 DNA follows: TGTGCCAGCAGCTTAGACCTGGGCACTGGAAACACCATATATTTT. Translating gives CASSLDLGTGNTIYF.

V and J are TRBV9 and TRBJ2-7, with 7 bases identical to TRBD1. Germline assignment: CDR1 SGDLS and CDR2 YYNGEE. After removal of 3 bases from V and 4 bases from J, the junction contained 7 bases not matched to a gene. The CDR3 length is 14 residues. The CDR3 loop reads CASSAGTAYYEQYF. CDR3 nucleotides: TGTGCCAGCAGCGCCGGGACAGCGTATTACGAGCAGTACTTC.

The rearrangement links TRBV7-2 to TRBJ2-3; D gene unclear. This CDR3 comprises 15 residues. V was pared by 2 bases and J by 3 bases, with 12 bases between. Germline V gives CDR1 SGHTA, CDR2 FQGNSA. CDR3 protein: CASSLYGGLTDTQYF. As DNA, the CDR3 is TGTGCCAGCAGCTTATACGGCGGCTTAACAGATACGCAGTATTTT.

The chain combines TRBV19 with TRBJ1-2; 7 bases match TRBD1. CDR3 length: 14 residues. V was clipped by 7 bases and J by 8 bases; unmatched bases: 13. Germline V CDR1 and CDR2: LNHDA, SQIVND (reference sequence). This CDR3 reads CASTPGDRDEGYTF. The CDR3 DNA is TGTGCCAGTACCCCAGGAGACAGGGATGAGGGCTACACCTTC.

This clone was seen a single time. The gene calls are TRBV18 and TRBJ1-1; TRBD1 might be the D (6 bases). This CDR3 region has 13 residues. The V gene's germline CDR1 is KGHSH and CDR2 LQKENI. V lost 6 bases, J lost 5 bases, and 13 bases lay in between. CDR3 DNA sequence: TGTGCCAGCTCCCAACAGGGTGGGACTGAAGCTTTCTTT. It is translated as CASSQQGGTEAFF.

The rearrangement joins TRBV9 to TRBJ2-1; 10 bases fit TRBD2. The junction had 12 bases not matched to a gene; V was cut back by 2 bases and J by 4 bases. Germline V gene sequence: CDR1 SGDLS, CDR2 YYNGEE. CDR3 length: 18 residues. The CDR3 protein is CASSVFPSGSGRYNEQFF. CDR3 DNA: TGTGCCAGCAGCGTCTTTCCTAGCGGGAGCGGGAGATACAATGAGCAGTTCTTC.

V and J are TRBV5-1 and TRBJ1-2; 7 nucleotides align to TRBD1. CDR1 is SGHRS and CDR2 is YFSETQ in the germline V gene. V lost 4 bases, J lost 3 bases, and 3 bases stayed unmatched. The CDR3 length is 13 residues. The CDR3 loop is CASSPQGDYGYTF. In DNA, the CDR3 is TGCGCCAGCAGCCCCCAGGGGGACTATGGCTACACCTTC.

This clone was seen a single time. V usage is TRBV7-2 and J usage is TRBJ1-5, with 9 positions matching TRBD1. Trimming removed 6 bases from V and 4 bases from J; junction bases left unmatched: 7. Germline CDR1 SGHTA, CDR2 FQGNSA. The CDR3 runs 15 residues. As DNA, the CDR3 is TGTGCCAGCAGTTCCGACAGGGGGGAAAATCAGCCCCAGCATTTT. It translates to CASSSDRGENQPQHF.

This chain joins TRBV11-2 and TRBJ2-7; TRBD2 matches at 16 bases. CDR1 SGHAT and CDR2 FQNNGV come from the germline V gene. V gave up 5 bases and J gave up 6 bases; unmatched junction bases: 7. The CDR3 has 16 amino acids. CDR3 nucleotide sequence: TGTGCCAGCAGCCGCGGGACTAGCGGGAGGGCCGCCGAGCAGTACTTC. Translation: CASSRGTSGRAAEQYF.

The V gene is TRBV4-2, the J gene TRBJ1-2; tentative D call: TRBD1 (5 bases). Trimming stripped 0 bases from V and 4 bases from J, with 12 bases between. CDR3 length equals 15 residues. Germline V CDR1 and CDR2: LGHNA, YNFKEQ. CDR3 in amino acids: CASSQDPTEIYGYTF. The CDR3 coding sequence is TGTGCCAGCAGCCAAGATCCGACAGAGATCTATGGCTACACCTTC.

This sequence joins TRBV2 and TRBJ2-3; D ambiguous. CDR3 size: 16 residues. From germline, CDR1 is SNHLY and CDR2 FYNNEI. Between the trimmed V and J ends, which lost 6 bases and 2 bases, there was a span of 18 bases. CDR3 bases: TGTGCCAGCAGAGACGGGTCAAACGCATACACAGATACGCAGTATTTT. It specifies CASRDGSNAYTDTQYF.

The table lists this clone with a count of one. V is TRBV21-1 and J is TRBJ2-1; TRBD2 is taken as the D call from the table, unchecked against the DNA. TRBV21-1 is tagged as a pseudogene. The CDR3 consists of 16 residues. The CDR3 bases are TGTGCCAGCAGGACTCTAGCGGGAGGGCCAGTGAATGAGCAGTTCTTC. Translating gives CASRTLAGGPVNEQFF.

The chain employs TRBV5-1 and TRBJ2-3; the D gene is possibly TRBD2 (6 bases). This CDR3 has 16 amino acids. Trimming cost V 1 base and J 7 bases, with 19 bases left between them. Germline CDR1 and CDR2: SGHRS and YFSETQ. CDR3 protein: CASSLMLGGKRNTQYF. In DNA form, the CDR3 reads TGCGCCAGCAGCTTGATGTTGGGCGGGAAGAGAAATACGCAGTATTTT.

This clone appeared a few times. The V call is TRBV6-4, the J call TRBJ1-5; no reliable D call. CDR1 is MRHNA, CDR2 SNTAGT, per germline. Trimming stripped 5 bases from V and 5 bases from J, with 4 bases between. The CDR3 has 11 amino acids. The CDR3 spells CASSQDQPQHF. CDR3 bases: TGTGCCAGCAGTCAGGATCAGCCCCAGCATTTT.

This rearrangement joins TRBV6-5 to TRBJ1-3; D not certain. The CDR3 has 16 residues. The germline V gene encodes CDR1 MNHEY and CDR2 SVGAGI. Trimming took off 4 bases at V and 0 bases at J, with 13 bases between the two ends. The CDR3 bases are TGTGCCAGCAGTTCGGAGATCCTCACCTCTGGAAACACCATATATTTT. Protein sequence: CASSSEILTSGNTIYF.

The chain joins TRBV24-1 to TRBJ2-7; D might be TRBD1 (6 bases). The CDR3 extends over 13 amino acids. CDR1 KGHDR and CDR2 SFDVKD come from the germline V gene. Trimming pared 8 bases from V and 2 bases from J, leaving 12 bases between. CDR3 amino acids: CATTEQGAYEQYF. CDR3 nucleotides: TGTGCCACCACAGAACAGGGTGCCTACGAGCAGTACTTC.

CDR3 sequence (DNA): TGTGCCAGCAGCCCGTGGACTGTACTGGGAGCGTTGTACGAGCAGTACTTC. It yields the protein CASSPWTVLGALYEQYF. The chain links TRBV28 to TRBJ2-7; perhaps TRBD2 as D (5 bases). This CDR3 is 17 amino acids long. Germline assignment: CDR1 MDHEN and CDR2 SYDVKM. Trimming took off 6 bases at V and 4 bases at J, with 25 bases between the two ends.

The chain combines TRBV29-1 with TRBJ2-1, with D possibly matching TRBD1 (6 bases). This CDR3 contains 12 residues. Germline V gene sequence: CDR1 SQVTM, CDR2 ANQGSEA. V lost 4 bases and J 10 bases, leaving 14 bases between the germline ends. In DNA, the CDR3 is TGCAGCGTTGGGGGGCAGCGTCGAGAGCAGTTCTTC. Translation gives CSVGGQRREQFF.

This chain uses TRBV29-1 with TRBJ2-5; possibly TRBD1 for D (7 bases). CDR3 size: 16 residues. Looked up from germline, CDR1 is SQVTM and CDR2 is ANQGSEA. Trimming left V 7 bases short and J 5 bases short, with 26 bases between. The CDR3 region has the DNA TGCAGCGGTGTCCGGGACAGCGGAGGGGTGGGGGAGACCCAGTACTTC. Translating it yields CSGVRDSGGVGETQYF.

The rearrangement links TRBV7-8 to TRBJ1-2; 7 positions match TRBD1. CDR3 length: 14 amino acids. Trimming at V came to 3 bases and at J to 2 bases, leaving 3 bases not matched to a gene. Per germline, CDR1 SGHVS and CDR2 FQNEAQ. The DNA for the CDR3 is TGTGCCAGCAGCTTGGGGACAGCCAACTATGGCTACACCTTC. This gives the protein CASSLGTANYGYTF.

This clone turned up a few times. Here the CDR3 reads CASREGTAAKQYF. In DNA, the CDR3 is TGTGCCAGCAGGGAGGGGACGGCGGCCAAGCAGTACTTC. The chain has TRBV12-3 or TRBV12-4 and TRBJ2-7; tentatively, D is TRBD2 (6 bases). This CDR3 is 13 amino acids long. Deletions cut 6 bases from V and 8 bases from J, with 17 bases between.

The CDR3: CASSLTGVTGQPQHF. Written as DNA, the CDR3 is TGTGCCAGCAGCCTCACGGGGGTTACGGGTCAGCCCCAGCATTTT. V gene TRBV7-9 combines with J gene TRBJ1-5; possibly TRBD1 for D (5 bases). This CDR3 comprises 15 residues. From germline, CDR1 is SEHNR and CDR2 FQNEAQ (reference sequence). V was trimmed by 5 bases and J by 6 bases, leaving 17 bases between them. The full variable domain, completed using reference TRBV7-9 and TRBJ1-5, is DTGVSQNPRHKITKRGQNVTFRCDPISEHNRLYWYRQTLGQGPEFLTYFQNEAQLEKSRLLSDRFSAERPKGSFSTLEIQRTEQGDSAMYLCASSLTGVTGQPQHFGDGTRLSIL.